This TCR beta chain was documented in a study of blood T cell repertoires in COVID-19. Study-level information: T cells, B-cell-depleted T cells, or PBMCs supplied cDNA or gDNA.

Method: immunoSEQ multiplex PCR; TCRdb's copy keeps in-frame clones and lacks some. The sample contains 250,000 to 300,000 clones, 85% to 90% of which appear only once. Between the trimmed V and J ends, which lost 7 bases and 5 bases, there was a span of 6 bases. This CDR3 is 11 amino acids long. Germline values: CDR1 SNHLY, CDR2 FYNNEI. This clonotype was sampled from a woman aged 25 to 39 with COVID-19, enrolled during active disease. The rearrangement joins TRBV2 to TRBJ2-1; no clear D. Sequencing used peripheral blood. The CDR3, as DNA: TGTGCCAGCATGAGCCACAATGAGCAGTTCTTC. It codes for CASMSHNEQFF. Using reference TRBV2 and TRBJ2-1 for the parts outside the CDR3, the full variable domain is EPEVTQTPSHQVTQMGQEVILRCVPISNHLYFYWYRQILGQKVEFLVSFYNNEISEKSEIFDDQFSVERPDGSNFTLKIRSTKLEDSAMYFCASMSHNEQFFGPGTRLTVL.